These 21 T cell receptor beta chains share one sample of origin, sequenced in a study of technical replicates of blood from a few donors. Produced via immunoSEQ multiplex PCR; TCRdb's table is partial and in-frame only. Of over 65,000 clones listed, around 97% are singletons. The source material was T cells isolated from PBMCs. These receptors all stem from a human donor in good health.

The DNA for the CDR3 is TGCAGTGCGGGACAGTCAAACACCGGGGAGCTGTTTTTT. Protein sequence: CSAGQSNTGELFF. V usage is TRBV29-1 and J usage is TRBJ2-2; maybe TRBD1 (7 bases). The CDR3 length is 13 residues. The germline V gene has CDR1 SQVTM and CDR2 ANQGSEA.

V usage is TRBV6-1 and J usage is TRBJ2-2; no clear D gene. The CDR3 consists of 17 residues. The ends were cut back, 4 bases at V and 0 bases at J, with 15 bases in the middle. The germline gives CDR1 MNHNS, CDR2 SASEGT. CDR3 sequence: CASSAGSSLTNTGELFF. The DNA of the CDR3 is TGTGCCAGCAGTGCCGGGTCCTCCCTAACGAACACCGGGGAGCTGTTTTTT.

The chain uses TRBV29-1 and TRBJ2-1; weak D call: TRBD2 (5 bases). The CDR3 has 14 residues. Germline values: CDR1 SQVTM, CDR2 ANQGSEA. V lost 4 bases, J lost 4 bases, and 14 bases lay in between. The CDR3 loop reads CSVVSLAPYNEQFF. The CDR3 DNA follows: TGCAGCGTTGTCTCGCTAGCCCCATACAATGAGCAGTTCTTC.

This chain joins TRBV6-1 and TRBJ2-7, with TRBD1 matching over 9 bases. CDR1 is MNHNS, CDR2 SASEGT, per germline. The CDR3 is made up of 16 amino acids. The junction had 5 bases not matched to a gene; V was cut back by 2 bases and J by 0 bases. CDR3 bases: TGTGCCAGCAGTGAATCGTGGACAGGGGTCTCCTACGAGCAGTACTTC. Protein product: CASSESWTGVSYEQYF.

This rearrangement joins TRBV7-8 to TRBJ2-1, with D tentatively TRBD2 (6 bases). CDR1 and CDR2 from the germline V gene are SGHVS and FQNEAQ. The CDR3 contains 17 residues. V was clipped by 5 bases and J by 4 bases, with 21 bases between them. In nucleotides, the CDR3 is TGTGCCAGCAGCATAGGAGCCCGTTGGGGAGGATACAATGAGCAGTTCTTC. Translated: CASSIGARWGGYNEQFF. Full variable domain (outside the CDR3, taken from reference TRBV7-8 and TRBJ2-1): GAGVSQSPRYKVAKRGQDVALRCDPISGHVSLFWYQQALGQGPEFLTYFQNEAQLDKSGLPSDRFFAERPEGSVSTLKIQRTQQEDSAVYLCASSIGARWGGYNEQFFGPGTRLTVL.

The CDR3 DNA reads TGTGCCAGCAGCCAACCCATGGGGGGGAGCGATGAGCAGTTCTTC. It yields the protein CASSQPMGGSDEQFF. V gene TRBV13 combines with J gene TRBJ2-1; TRBD2 agrees at 7 bases. V dropped 5 bases and J dropped 8; count of bases not matched to a gene: 12. Germline CDR1 PRHDT, CDR2 FYEKMQ (reference sequence). The CDR3 sequence is 15 residues long.

The chain couples TRBV27 to TRBJ1-2; possible D gene TRBD1, 5 bases. The germline gives CDR1 MNHEY, CDR2 SMNVEV (reference sequence). This CDR3 contains 15 residues. V was shortened by 2 bases and J by 4 bases, with 14 bases between the two germline ends. The CDR3, as DNA: TGTGCCAGCAGTTTAATGTTTAGGGGTTCCTATGGCTACACCTTC. Translation: CASSLMFRGSYGYTF.

The CDR3 DNA reads as TGTGCCAGCAAACCCGGGAGGGGGCCCAACCTATACGAGCAGTACTTC. Translating it yields CASKPGRGPNLYEQYF. The chain links TRBV21-1 to TRBJ2-7; the table's D call TRBD2 went unverified against the DNA. TRBV21-1 is assigned pseudogene status. The CDR3 spans 16 residues.

This chain links TRBV25-1 with TRBJ2-7, with D maybe TRBD1 (5 bases). Looked up from germline, CDR1 is MGHDK and CDR2 is SYGVNS. The V gene lost 5 bases and the J gene lost 5 bases, with 10 bases spanning the gap. The CDR3 has 12 amino acids. CDR3 coding DNA: TGTGCCAGCAGTCCAGGACACCACGAGCAGTACTTC. Amino acids: CASSPGHHEQYF.

The chain links TRBV6-5 to TRBJ2-7; 9 nucleotides agree with TRBD1. Germline assignment: CDR1 MNHEY and CDR2 SVGAGI. The CDR3 consists of 15 residues. The V segment lost 2 bases and the J segment 3 bases; nucleotides outside the gene matches: 5. In nucleotides, the CDR3 is TGTGCCAGCAGTTACAGGGGACAGGGAGACTACGAGCAGTACTTC. Protein sequence: CASSYRGQGDYEQYF.

The J gene is TRBJ2-7, the V gene TRBV6-1, with D perhaps TRBD1 (6 bases). V lost 10 bases and J 3 bases, leaving 10 bases between the germline ends. This CDR3 is 11 amino acids long. Germline V gene data show CDR1 as MNHNS and CDR2 as SASEGT. CDR3 residues: CATETGYEQYF. CDR3 in DNA: TGTGCCACCGAGACAGGCTACGAGCAGTACTTC.

The chain carries TRBV7-8 and TRBJ1-1, with TRBD1 identical over 7 bases. CDR1 and CDR2 from the germline V gene are SGHVS and FQNEAQ. The CDR3 loop spans 15 amino acids. V dropped 1 base and J dropped 2; count of bases not matched to a gene: 4. CDR3 sequence: CASSLERGLNTEAFF. The CDR3 DNA reads as TGTGCCAGCAGCTTAGAGAGGGGGCTCAACACTGAAGCTTTCTTT.

The CDR3 is CASSGDRDQPQHF. In nucleotides, the CDR3 is TGTGCCAGCAGCGGAGACAGAGATCAGCCCCAGCATTTT. The J gene is TRBJ1-5, the V gene TRBV5-8; D is possibly TRBD1 (5 bases). CDR3 length: 13 amino acids. Germline loops: CDR1 SGHTS, CDR2 YDEGEE. With 4 bases removed from V and 5 bases from J, the gap between germline ends came to 10 bases.

The chain carries TRBV6-5 and TRBJ2-1; the match to TRBD1 covers 7 bases. Trimming took 7 bases from V and 4 from J; bases not matched to a gene: 10. Germline V CDR1 and CDR2: MNHEY, SVGAGI. The CDR3 has 15 amino acids. CDR3 bases: TGTGCCAGCACTCCGGCCGGGACAGCTTACAATGAGCAGTTCTTC. Amino acids: CASTPAGTAYNEQFF.

This rearrangement joins TRBV5-6 to TRBJ1-5, with D possibly being TRBD1 (6 bases). The CDR3 spans 13 residues. CDR1 and CDR2 (germline): SGHDT, YYEEEE. V lost 6 bases, J lost 9 bases, and 16 bases lay in between. The CDR3 region is CASTKGQLGPQHF. The CDR3 DNA reads as TGTGCCAGCACCAAAGGACAGCTAGGGCCCCAGCATTTT.

This sequence joins TRBV7-6 and TRBJ1-4, with D perhaps matching TRBD1 (6 bases). The CDR3 runs 15 residues. The V and J ends lost 2 bases and 7 bases respectively, with 14 bases between them. The germline gives CDR1 SGHVS, CDR2 FNYEAQ. The CDR3 sequence: CASSLLWDTSEKLFF. CDR3 nucleotides: TGTGCCAGCAGCTTACTATGGGACACGAGTGAAAAACTGTTTTTT.

The DNA of the CDR3 is TGCGCCAGCAGCAGGAACACTGAAGCTTTCTTT. It yields the protein CASSRNTEAFF. The chain carries TRBV10-1 and TRBJ1-1; D call uncertain. Deletions cut 6 bases from V and 1 base from J, with 3 bases between. Germline-derived CDR1 and CDR2 are WNHNN and SYGVQD (reference sequence). The length of the CDR3 is 11 residues.

V and J are TRBV29-1 and TRBJ1-4, with 9 bases aligning to TRBD1. From germline, CDR1 is SQVTM and CDR2 ANQGSEA. Trimming cost V 7 bases and J 7 bases; bases outside gene matches: 16. CDR3 length equals 16 residues. The CDR3 is CSGLLPSGTGFEKLFF. The CDR3 nucleotides read TGCAGCGGCCTTCTCCCTTCCGGGACAGGGTTTGAAAAACTGTTTTTT.

This chain joins TRBV6-1 and TRBJ2-7, with a tentative D call TRBD2 (5 bases). CDR1 MNHNS and CDR2 SASEGT come from the germline V gene. CDR3 length: 16 residues. The ends were cut back, 2 bases at V and 0 bases at J, with 14 bases in the middle. CDR3 bases: TGTGCCAGCAGTGAACTACTAGGGATAGGCTCCTACGAGCAGTACTTC. Residues: CASSELLGIGSYEQYF.

The chain employs TRBV5-1 and TRBJ1-1; 7 nucleotides agree with TRBD1. Germline V lookup: CDR1 SGHRS, CDR2 YFSETQ. V trimming: 4 bases; J trimming: 1 base; junction bases outside the gene matches: 13. The CDR3 sequence is 17 residues long. This chain's CDR3 is CASSPNGGGQKNTEAFF. The DNA for the CDR3 is TGCGCCAGCAGCCCAAACGGTGGGGGACAGAAGAACACTGAAGCTTTCTTT.

This sequence joins TRBV4-1 and TRBJ1-1; 10 bases are a match to TRBD1. The CDR3 covers 16 residues. V trimming: 1 base; J trimming: 4 bases; junction bases outside the gene matches: 6. Germline V gene data show CDR1 as MGHRA and CDR2 as YSYEKL. The CDR3 sequence is CASSQAGTGAATEAFF. CDR3 sequence (DNA): TGCGCCAGCAGCCAAGCCGGGACAGGGGCGGCCACTGAAGCTTTCTTT.